Sequencing of this T cell receptor (beta chain) was carried out in a study of T cell changes during pregnancy in multiple sclerosis. The protocol was immunoSEQ multiplex PCR, while the TCRdb copy is restricted to in-frame clones and leaves out a portion. Of tens of thousands of clones detected, around 94% appear once; the ten largest clones hold approximately 0.84%. Trimming took 3 bases from V and 3 from J, leaving 12 bases between them. The CDR3 consists of 15 residues. The germline gives CDR1 KGHSH, CDR2 LQKENI. The source of this sequence is a female donor with multiple sclerosis, enrolled in a pregnancy study. The chain recombines TRBV18 with TRBJ1-5; unclear D gene. The sequences come from peripheral blood, collected in the third trimester of pregnancy. The CDR3 DNA reads as TGTGCCAGCTCACCGGCTCGGCAGGCCAATCAGCCCCAGCATTTT. Its translation: CASSPARQANQPQHF.